The rows below give T cell receptor beta chains drawn from one sample of a study of regulatory T cells in long-lasting Graves disease. Each CDR3 protein is one row after TCRdb ran MiXCR on the multiplex PCR reads. The sample shows under 450,000 distinct CDR3 sequences, about a sixth of them seen only once. This same sample was also part of a study on T cells in Graves' hyperthyroidism and ophthalmopathy.

Sequenced here: peripheral blood mononuclear cells (PBMCs), sampled at new diagnosis, from a patient treated with antithyroid drugs. These receptors were obtained from a woman aged 18-29 years with Graves disease. CDR3s include the opening cysteine and the closing phenylalanine or tryptophan. A D gene is named only where the DNA matches it firmly. A clone size is listed for some rows: how often the clone was seen (once, few, many), or a class if it is expanded.

v_gene,j_gene,d_gene,abundance,CDR3aa,CDR3nt
TRBV6-1,TRBJ2-5,TRBD1,many,CASSLDRGLQETQYF,TGTGCCAGCAGTCTCGACAGGGGCCTTCAAGAGACCCAGTACTTC
TRBV3-1,TRBJ2-3,TRBD2,many,CASSPTPPGTITDTQYF,TGTGCCAGCAGCCCGACCCCCCCCGGGACTATCACAGATACGCAGTATTTT
TRBV3-1,TRBJ2-7,.,many,CASSRSAGPIIPYEQYF,TGTGCCAGCAGCCGCTCTGCGGGACCCATCATCCCCTACGAGCAGTACTTC
TRBV4-1,TRBJ2-7,TRBD2,.,CASSHSPTAGGYEQYF,TGCGCCAGCAGCCATAGCCCGACAGCGGGGGGCTACGAGCAGTACTTC
TRBV4-2,TRBJ2-5,.,few,CASSQDASFKETQYF,TGTGCCAGCAGCCAAGATGCTAGTTTTAAAGAGACCCAGTACTTC
TRBV5-5,TRBJ1-3,.,.,CASSRTAISGNTIYF,TGTGCCAGCAGCAGGACCGCAATCTCTGGAAACACCATATATTTT
TRBV2,TRBJ1-1,.,many,CASSEALPGFTEAFF,TGTGCCAGCAGTGAAGCGCTTCCGGGGTTCACTGAAGCTTTCTTT
TRBV18,TRBJ1-3,.,.,CASSPGRNSGNTIYF,TGTGCCAGCTCACCAGGACGGAACTCTGGAAACACCATATATTTT
TRBV19,TRBJ1-4,TRBD1,.,CASSIGTGYEKLFF,TGTGCCAGTAGTATCGGGACAGGTTACGAAAAACTGTTTTTT
TRBV20-1,TRBJ2-7,.,.,CSARALGSSDEQYF,TGCAGTGCTAGAGCTCTGGGTTCCTCCGACGAGCAGTACTTC
TRBV7-8,TRBJ2-6,.,many,CASSFGRSGANVLTF,TGTGCCAGCAGCTTTGGACGCTCTGGGGCCAACGTCCTGACTTTC
TRBV7-9,TRBJ2-1,TRBD2,many,CASSSSLPSSGSYNEQFF,TGTGCCAGCAGCTCCTCCCTCCCCTCTAGCGGGTCCTACAATGAGCAGTTCTTC
TRBV11-3,TRBJ2-2,.,many,CASSSLYPRGAVF,TGTGCCAGCAGCTCCCTATATCCCCGGGGAGCTGTTTTT
TRBV11-2,TRBJ1-6,.,.,CASRRSGGPSYNSPLHF,TGTGCCAGCCGTCGAAGTGGGGGGCCCTCCTATAATTCACCCCTCCACTTT
TRBV11-2,TRBJ2-1,TRBD2,many,CASSLAPLGRGGEQFF,TGTGCCAGCAGCTTAGCTCCCCTCGGCCGCGGGGGTGAGCAGTTCTTC
TRBV3-1,TRBJ2-1,TRBD2,.,CASSRSGSTNEQFF,TGTGCCAGCAGCCGCAGCGGGAGTACTAATGAGCAGTTCTTC
TRBV6-5,TRBJ2-1,TRBD2,few,CASSYGAGGTYNEQFF,TGTGCCAGCAGTTACGGGGCGGGGGGTACCTACAATGAGCAGTTCTTC
TRBV2,TRBJ1-2,TRBD1,many,CASSKTGGYGYTF,TGTGCCAGCAGCAAAACAGGGGGTTATGGCTACACCTTC
TRBV9,TRBJ2-7,.,.,CASSVVLGGEQYF,TGTGCCAGCAGCGTAGTCCTGGGTGGGGAGCAGTACTTC
TRBV19,TRBJ2-3,TRBD2,.,CASSVSGGVTDTQYF,TGTGCCAGTAGTGTGTCGGGGGGGGTCACAGATACGCAGTATTTT
TRBV12-3/TRBV12-4,TRBJ1-4,.,many,CASRYTALSEKLFF,TGTGCCAGCAGGTATACAGCCCTGAGCGAAAAACTGTTTTTT
TRBV29-1,TRBJ2-3,.,many,CSVRAGEGADTQYF,TGCAGCGTTCGGGCGGGCGAGGGCGCAGATACGCAGTATTTT
TRBV13,TRBJ1-4,TRBD1,few,CASKPSGQYNEKLFF,TGTGCCAGCAAGCCATCGGGACAGTACAATGAAAAACTGTTTTTT
TRBV2,TRBJ2-7,.,many,CASRQRVSEQYF,TGTGCCAGCAGACAGAGGGTCAGCGAGCAGTACTTC
TRBV27,TRBJ2-5,TRBD2,many,CASSFWASGEETQYF,TGTGCCAGCAGTTTTTGGGCTAGCGGGGAGGAGACCCAGTACTTC
TRBV28,TRBJ2-1,.,many,CASSRTLGSAESYNEQFF,TGTGCCAGCAGCCGAACCCTGGGGTCGGCTGAATCCTACAATGAGCAGTTCTTC
TRBV20-1,TRBJ1-1,.,many,CSASPLGTEAFF,TGCAGTGCTAGCCCCCTGGGCACTGAAGCTTTCTTT
TRBV27,TRBJ2-7,TRBD2,few,CASAGGPHEQYF,TGTGCCAGCGCGGGAGGGCCCCACGAGCAGTACTTC
TRBV3-1,TRBJ2-3,.,many,CASSRAPDTQYF,TGTGCCAGCAGCCGGGCACCAGATACGCAGTATTTT
TRBV9,TRBJ2-6,.,many,CASSVVGGHISGANVLTF,TGTGCCAGCAGCGTGGTGGGGGGACATATCTCTGGGGCCAACGTCCTGACTTTC
TRBV6-1,TRBJ1-5,TRBD1,many,CASESDRGYQPQHF,TGTGCCAGCGAGTCGGACAGGGGATATCAGCCCCAGCATTTT
TRBV6-9,TRBJ2-5,TRBD2,many,CASSYLRLAGAPSQETQYF,TGTGCCAGCAGTTACTTAAGACTAGCGGGGGCCCCGTCACAAGAGACCCAGTACTTC
TRBV19,TRBJ1-2,.,few,CASSPHTGGGGYGGYTF,TGTGCCAGTAGCCCCCACACCGGCGGGGGGGGTTATGGTGGCTACACCTTC
TRBV7-6,TRBJ2-1,TRBD2,.,CASSLAASGFYNEQFF,TGTGCCAGCAGCTTAGCAGCTAGCGGATTCTACAATGAGCAGTTCTTC
TRBV25-1,TRBJ2-3,.,many,CASSDSRSRHVTDTQYF,TGTGCCAGCAGTGATTCTAGATCCAGGCACGTCACAGATACGCAGTATTTT